The table lists the clone carrying this T cell receptor beta chain with a count of one. V was trimmed by 2 bases and J by 0 bases, leaving 7 bases between them. Germline CDR1 and CDR2: MNHEY and SMNVEV (reference sequence). This CDR3 spans 14 amino acids. The source of the sample is a study of blood T cell repertoires in COVID-19. Looking at the study overall: From the United States, Italy and Spain came samples of acute and convalescent COVID-19. PBMCs, B-cell-depleted T cells, or T cells provided the cDNA or gDNA that made up the material.

In the authors' methods: Estimated nucleated cell counts came from reference gene primer amplification. The data were produced by immunoSEQ multiplex PCR, yet TCRdb's version contains in-frame clones alone and is incomplete. V, J and clone size derive from that table, while D and trimming were established from the DNA sequence. The sample lists tens of thousands of clones, roughly 85% occurring once. The clonotype comes from a human donor in a cohort sampled during active COVID-19. The chain recombines TRBV27 with TRBJ1-1; tentatively, D is TRBD1 (5 bases). Sequenced sample: peripheral blood. CDR3 sequence reads: CASSLDRMNTEAFF. The CDR3 DNA is TGTGCCAGCAGTTTAGACAGAATGAACACTGAAGCTTTCTTT.